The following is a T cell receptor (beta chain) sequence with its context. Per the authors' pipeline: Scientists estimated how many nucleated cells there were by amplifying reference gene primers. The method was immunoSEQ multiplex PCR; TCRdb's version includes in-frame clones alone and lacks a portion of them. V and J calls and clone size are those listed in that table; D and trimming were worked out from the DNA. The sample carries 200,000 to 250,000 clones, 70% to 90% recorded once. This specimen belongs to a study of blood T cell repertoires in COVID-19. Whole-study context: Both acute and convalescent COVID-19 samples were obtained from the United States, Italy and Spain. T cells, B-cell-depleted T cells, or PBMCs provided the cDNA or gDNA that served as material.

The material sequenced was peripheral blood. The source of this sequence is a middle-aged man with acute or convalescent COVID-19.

CDR3 sequence: CASSFGMIQGPTEAFF. CDR3 sequence (DNA): TGTGCCAGCAGTTTTGGCATGATACAGGGTCCCACTGAAGCTTTCTTT. V usage is TRBV6-2 or TRBV6-3 and J usage is TRBJ1-1, with D possibly TRBD1 on 6 matching bases. This CDR3 has 16 amino acids. The V gene lost 4 bases and the J gene lost 4 bases, with 19 bases spanning the gap. Germline-derived CDR1 and CDR2 are MNHEY and SVGEGT.